These 19 T cell receptor beta chains were sequenced from one sample in a study of blood T cell repertoires in COVID-19. Some clones are missing from TCRdb's copy, which holds only in-frame ones; the method was immunoSEQ multiplex PCR. Of some 200,000 clones listed, around 90% were seen once; the top ten hold roughly 12%. The specimen was peripheral blood. These receptors came from a woman aged 18-29 years who had recovered from COVID-19.

This chain joins TRBV7-9 and TRBJ1-2; D is unclear. CDR1 is SEHNR, CDR2 FQNEAQ, per germline (reference sequence). The CDR3 loop spans 15 amino acids. V shed 4 bases and J shed 6 bases, with 18 bases lying between them. This CDR3 reads CASSWREKLVDGYTF. CDR3 in DNA: TGTGCCAGCAGCTGGCGGGAGAAATTAGTAGATGGCTACACCTTC.

This chain uses TRBV30 with TRBJ2-3, with a weak D call TRBD2 (6 bases). The CDR3 is 14 amino acids. CDR1 and CDR2 from the germline V gene are GTSNPN and SVGIG (reference sequence). The V gene lost 2 bases and the J gene lost 2 bases, with 11 bases spanning the gap. CDR3 sequence: CAWSPTRITDTQYF. The CDR3 DNA is TGTGCCTGGAGTCCGACTAGGATCACAGATACGCAGTATTTT.

This clone was detected once. DNA of the CDR3: TGTGCCAGCAGCTTGGAGGACAACGAGCAGTACTTC. This sequence encodes CASSLEDNEQYF. The J gene is TRBJ2-7, the V gene TRBV5-6; TRBD1 might be the D (5 bases). Germline CDR1 reads SGHDT; CDR2 reads YYEEEE. V lost 0 bases and J 5 bases, leaving 6 bases between the germline ends. This CDR3 has 12 amino acids.

This chain uses TRBV7-6 with TRBJ2-1, with D tentatively TRBD2 (7 bases). CDR1 SGHVS and CDR2 FNYEAQ come from the germline V gene. The CDR3 runs to 16 residues. Trimming shortened V by 4 bases and J by 0 bases, and 13 bases separated the two germline ends. The CDR3 DNA is TGTGCCAGCAGCTCTAGGGGGGGGAGCTCCTACAATGAGCAGTTCTTC. This sequence encodes CASSSRGGSSYNEQFF.

The rearrangement joins TRBV6-5 to TRBJ1-2; D unclear. The CDR3 length is 14 residues. Looked up from germline, CDR1 is MNHEY and CDR2 is SVGAGI. With 6 bases removed from V and 4 bases from J, the gap between germline ends came to 15 bases. For the CDR3, the DNA is TGTGCCAGCAGCCTTTCGACTGGGAGCTATGGCTACACCTTC. It yields the protein CASSLSTGSYGYTF.

The chain uses TRBV6-2 or TRBV6-3 and TRBJ1-5, with 12 bases lining up with TRBD1. Germline CDR1 is MNHEY and CDR2 is SVGEGT. The V gene end was trimmed by 6 bases and the J gene end by 4 bases; junction bases not matched to a gene: 7. The CDR3 covers 16 residues. In DNA form, the CDR3 reads TGTGCCAGCAGCGCCGGGACAGGGGGCTTTAATCAGCCCCAGCATTTT. As protein: CASSAGTGGFNQPQHF.

The rearrangement uses TRBV12-5 and TRBJ1-2, with D uncertain. Germline lookup yields CDR1 LGHNT and CDR2 FRNRAP. V shed 1 base and J shed 2 bases, with 5 bases lying between them. The CDR3 covers 13 residues. This chain's CDR3 is CASGLAGNYGYTF. The CDR3 DNA sequence: TGTGCTAGTGGTTTGGCAGGAAACTATGGCTACACCTTC.

The V gene is TRBV6-2 or TRBV6-3, the J gene TRBJ2-2; D is undetermined. Germline loops: CDR1 MNHEY, CDR2 SVGEGT. Trimming cost V 4 bases and J 5 bases, with 11 bases left between them. This CDR3 contains 14 residues. Written as DNA, the CDR3 is TGTGCCAGCAGTTCCTCGGCAAATACCGGGGAGCTGTTTTTT. Amino acid sequence: CASSSSANTGELFF.

CDR3 in DNA: TGTGCCAGCAGTTATGGGGGGGCCCTAGCCAAAAACATTCAGTACTTC. This gives the protein CASSYGGALAKNIQYF. The chain employs TRBV28 and TRBJ2-4; possible D gene TRBD2, 7 bases. CDR1 is MDHEN and CDR2 is SYDVKM in the germline V gene. The V gene lost 4 bases and the J gene lost 0 bases, with 13 bases spanning the gap. This CDR3 is 16 amino acids long. The whole variable domain, remainder taken from reference TRBV28 and TRBJ2-4, is DVKVTQSSRYLVKRTGEKVFLECVQDMDHENMFWYRQDPGLGLRLIYFSYDVKMKEKGDIPEGYSVSREKKERFSLILESASTNQTSMYLCASSYGGALAKNIQYFGAGTRLSVL.

V and J are TRBV6-5 and TRBJ1-2, with D possibly matching TRBD1 (5 bases). V gave up 2 bases and J gave up 8 bases, with 12 bases separating them. The CDR3 contains 13 residues. Per the germline V gene, CDR1 is MNHEY and CDR2 is SVGAGI. CDR3 in DNA: TGTGCCAGCAGTTACGGGACCGGGGGGGGCTACACCTTC. Protein: CASSYGTGGGYTF.

V usage is TRBV6-5 and J usage is TRBJ1-2; D is ambiguous. This CDR3 has 11 residues. The germline V gene encodes CDR1 MNHEY and CDR2 SVGAGI. V was pared by 6 bases and J by 5 bases, with 7 bases between. CDR3 in amino acids: CASSSYYGYTF. The CDR3 coding sequence is TGTGCCAGCAGCTCTTATTATGGCTACACCTTC.

The chain combines TRBV5-6 with TRBJ2-5, with 8 positions matching TRBD2. V was pared by 0 bases and J by 5 bases, with 6 bases of the junction left unmatched. The CDR3 covers 15 residues. CDR1 and CDR2 (germline): SGHDT, YYEEEE. CDR3 nucleotides: TGTGCCAGCAGCTTGGGGGCTAGCGGGTGGGAGACCCAGTACTTC. This sequence encodes CASSLGASGWETQYF.

This clone was seen only a few times. The chain joins TRBV25-1 to TRBJ2-1, with D possibly matching TRBD2 (6 bases). The CDR3 has 11 residues. Germline V CDR1 and CDR2: MGHDK, SYGVNS. Between the trimmed V and J ends, which lost 8 bases and 7 bases, there was a span of 9 bases. The CDR3 DNA follows: TGTGCCAGCCACCTAGCGAATGAGCAGTTCTTC. This sequence encodes CASHLANEQFF.

V usage is TRBV18 and J usage is TRBJ2-2, with 7 bases lining up with TRBD1. CDR1 and CDR2 from the germline V gene are KGHSH and LQKENI. The CDR3 totals 15 residues. V shed 2 bases and J 11 bases; nucleotides not matched to a gene: 11. CDR3 sequence reads: CASSPVAQGKLELFF. The CDR3, as DNA: TGTGCCAGCTCACCAGTAGCACAGGGGAAACTCGAGCTGTTTTTT.

The chain recombines TRBV6-8 with TRBJ2-7; D may be TRBD1 (6 bases). Germline values: CDR1 MNHGY, CDR2 SAAAGT. Trimming removed 6 bases from V and 1 base from J, with 22 bases in between. This CDR3 is 17 amino acids long. Here the CDR3 DNA reads TGTGCCAGCAGCCCTTCGGTGAGAACCAGGGGATCCTACGAGCAGTACTTC. Translating gives CASSPSVRTRGSYEQYF.

The chain recombines TRBV9 with TRBJ2-3; 7 bases align to TRBD1. The germline CDR1 and CDR2 sequences are SGDLS and YYNGEE. The CDR3 has 15 residues. J was trimmed by 0 bases and V by 4 bases; bases with no gene match: 5. The CDR3 sequence: CASSTGQPSTDTQYF. CDR3 nucleotides: TGTGCCAGCAGCACGGGACAGCCTAGCACAGATACGCAGTATTTT.

The chain links TRBV4-2 to TRBJ2-7, with 8 bases that match TRBD2. Germline-derived CDR1 and CDR2 are LGHNA and YNFKEQ. Trimming removed 6 bases from V and 3 bases from J; junction bases left unmatched: 4. CDR3 length: 13 amino acids. The DNA of the CDR3 is TGTGCCAGCAGGCCCGGGGGGGGCTACGAGCAGTACTTC. It specifies CASRPGGGYEQYF.

This chain links TRBV9 with TRBJ2-1, with 15 bases identical to TRBD2. This CDR3 contains 19 residues. Trimming removed 0 bases from V and 5 bases from J; junction bases left unmatched: 9. Germline V gives CDR1 SGDLS, CDR2 YYNGEE. CDR3 sequence: CASSVAPQRTSGRDNEQFF. DNA for the CDR3: TGTGCCAGCAGCGTAGCTCCCCAACGGACTAGCGGGAGGGACAATGAGCAGTTCTTC. The full variable domain, in which reference TRBV9 and TRBJ2-1 provide the parts outside the CDR3, is DSGVTQTPKHLITATGQRVTLRCSPRSGDLSVYWYQQSLDQGLQFLIQYYNGEERAKGNILERFSAQQFPDLHSELNLSSLELGDSALYFCASSVAPQRTSGRDNEQFFGPGTRLTVL.

The chain recombines TRBV7-2 with TRBJ2-7; 8 bases match TRBD2. With 0 bases clipped from V and 5 bases from J, the junction kept 12 bases outside the gene matches. This CDR3 is built from 17 residues. Germline CDR1 and CDR2: SGHTA and FQGNSA. The CDR3 reads CASSLAGILADVNEQYF. CDR3 coding DNA: TGTGCCAGCAGCTTAGCAGGTATACTAGCGGATGTTAACGAGCAGTACTTC. Full variable domain (remainder filled in from reference TRBV7-2 and TRBJ2-7): GAGVSQSPSNKVTEKGKDVELRCDPISGHTALYWYRQSLGQGLEFLIYFQGNSAPDKSGLPSDRFSAERTGGSVSTLTIQRTQQEDSAVYLCASSLAGILADVNEQYFGPGTRLTVT.